This TCR beta chain was identified during a study of T-cell reconstitution after alpha-beta-depleted transplantation in children. Study outcomes and limitations: Several hundred expanded graft clones reportedly gave rise to the alpha-beta T cells present about two months after transplant.

Using unique molecular identifiers, the investigators prepared the TCRbeta library. Using its own MiXCR run on the PCR reads, TCRdb lists one record per CDR3 protein. The sample includes just over 200,000 distinct CDR3 sequences, 8.4% of them seen just once. V trimming: 6 bases; J trimming: 2 bases; junction bases outside the gene matches: 6. The CDR3 loop spans 14 amino acids. Germline loops: CDR1 MNHNS, CDR2 SASEGT. This clonotype was detected many times. Its antigen is unidentified. The sequence came from a male patient aged 2-10 years who had a stem cell transplant for acute myeloid leukemia, so the T cells may come from the graft donor. The sample in question was PBMCs, mostly from graft donor cells, obtained 360 days after TCRalphabeta/CD19-depleted stem cell transplant. This chain joins TRBV6-1 and TRBJ2-7; TRBD1 matches 8 bases. This CDR3 is CASSPEQGAYEQYV. Here the CDR3 DNA reads TGTGCCAGCAGCCCCGAACAGGGGGCCTACGAGCAGTACGTC.